This T cell receptor (beta chain) appears in the sequencing data of a study of metastatic and nonmetastatic thyroid tumors. On the study more broadly: A comparison of repertoires was made across blood and tumor or nodule tissue from malignant and benign thyroid patients.

Worth noting for this clone: The target antigen is unknown. The CDR3 does not end in the conserved phenylalanine or tryptophan, so this is likely a read error. The DNA is omitted, as the CDR3 cannot be located on it reliably, and the CDR3 follows TCRdb's listing.

Ends included, the CDR3 has 13 residues. Germline loops: CDR1 MDHEN, CDR2 SYDVKM. Original processing methods: The distant-metastasis classifier for papillary thyroid cancer was built from CDR3 differences across clinicopathological groups. MiXCR reprocessed the PCR reads for TCRdb. The V and J calls reflect TCRdb's pipeline rather than the authors' work. Of roughly 30,000 clones in the sample, about 20% were seen once. Ahead of thyroid surgery, no patient had received treatment of any kind. Points from the study as a whole: The study reportedly found significantly higher TCR beta diversity in malignant thyroid tumors than benign nodules, in blood and tumor.

Sequenced material: blood. J is TRBJ2-1 and V is TRBV28; whether TRBD1, the table's D call, matches the DNA was not checked. The receptor comes from a female donor with papillary thyroid cancer or a benign thyroid nodule (not recorded which). Some clones in this sample may be carry-over from other donors' samples. The CDR3 spells CASTGGAQNEQIL.